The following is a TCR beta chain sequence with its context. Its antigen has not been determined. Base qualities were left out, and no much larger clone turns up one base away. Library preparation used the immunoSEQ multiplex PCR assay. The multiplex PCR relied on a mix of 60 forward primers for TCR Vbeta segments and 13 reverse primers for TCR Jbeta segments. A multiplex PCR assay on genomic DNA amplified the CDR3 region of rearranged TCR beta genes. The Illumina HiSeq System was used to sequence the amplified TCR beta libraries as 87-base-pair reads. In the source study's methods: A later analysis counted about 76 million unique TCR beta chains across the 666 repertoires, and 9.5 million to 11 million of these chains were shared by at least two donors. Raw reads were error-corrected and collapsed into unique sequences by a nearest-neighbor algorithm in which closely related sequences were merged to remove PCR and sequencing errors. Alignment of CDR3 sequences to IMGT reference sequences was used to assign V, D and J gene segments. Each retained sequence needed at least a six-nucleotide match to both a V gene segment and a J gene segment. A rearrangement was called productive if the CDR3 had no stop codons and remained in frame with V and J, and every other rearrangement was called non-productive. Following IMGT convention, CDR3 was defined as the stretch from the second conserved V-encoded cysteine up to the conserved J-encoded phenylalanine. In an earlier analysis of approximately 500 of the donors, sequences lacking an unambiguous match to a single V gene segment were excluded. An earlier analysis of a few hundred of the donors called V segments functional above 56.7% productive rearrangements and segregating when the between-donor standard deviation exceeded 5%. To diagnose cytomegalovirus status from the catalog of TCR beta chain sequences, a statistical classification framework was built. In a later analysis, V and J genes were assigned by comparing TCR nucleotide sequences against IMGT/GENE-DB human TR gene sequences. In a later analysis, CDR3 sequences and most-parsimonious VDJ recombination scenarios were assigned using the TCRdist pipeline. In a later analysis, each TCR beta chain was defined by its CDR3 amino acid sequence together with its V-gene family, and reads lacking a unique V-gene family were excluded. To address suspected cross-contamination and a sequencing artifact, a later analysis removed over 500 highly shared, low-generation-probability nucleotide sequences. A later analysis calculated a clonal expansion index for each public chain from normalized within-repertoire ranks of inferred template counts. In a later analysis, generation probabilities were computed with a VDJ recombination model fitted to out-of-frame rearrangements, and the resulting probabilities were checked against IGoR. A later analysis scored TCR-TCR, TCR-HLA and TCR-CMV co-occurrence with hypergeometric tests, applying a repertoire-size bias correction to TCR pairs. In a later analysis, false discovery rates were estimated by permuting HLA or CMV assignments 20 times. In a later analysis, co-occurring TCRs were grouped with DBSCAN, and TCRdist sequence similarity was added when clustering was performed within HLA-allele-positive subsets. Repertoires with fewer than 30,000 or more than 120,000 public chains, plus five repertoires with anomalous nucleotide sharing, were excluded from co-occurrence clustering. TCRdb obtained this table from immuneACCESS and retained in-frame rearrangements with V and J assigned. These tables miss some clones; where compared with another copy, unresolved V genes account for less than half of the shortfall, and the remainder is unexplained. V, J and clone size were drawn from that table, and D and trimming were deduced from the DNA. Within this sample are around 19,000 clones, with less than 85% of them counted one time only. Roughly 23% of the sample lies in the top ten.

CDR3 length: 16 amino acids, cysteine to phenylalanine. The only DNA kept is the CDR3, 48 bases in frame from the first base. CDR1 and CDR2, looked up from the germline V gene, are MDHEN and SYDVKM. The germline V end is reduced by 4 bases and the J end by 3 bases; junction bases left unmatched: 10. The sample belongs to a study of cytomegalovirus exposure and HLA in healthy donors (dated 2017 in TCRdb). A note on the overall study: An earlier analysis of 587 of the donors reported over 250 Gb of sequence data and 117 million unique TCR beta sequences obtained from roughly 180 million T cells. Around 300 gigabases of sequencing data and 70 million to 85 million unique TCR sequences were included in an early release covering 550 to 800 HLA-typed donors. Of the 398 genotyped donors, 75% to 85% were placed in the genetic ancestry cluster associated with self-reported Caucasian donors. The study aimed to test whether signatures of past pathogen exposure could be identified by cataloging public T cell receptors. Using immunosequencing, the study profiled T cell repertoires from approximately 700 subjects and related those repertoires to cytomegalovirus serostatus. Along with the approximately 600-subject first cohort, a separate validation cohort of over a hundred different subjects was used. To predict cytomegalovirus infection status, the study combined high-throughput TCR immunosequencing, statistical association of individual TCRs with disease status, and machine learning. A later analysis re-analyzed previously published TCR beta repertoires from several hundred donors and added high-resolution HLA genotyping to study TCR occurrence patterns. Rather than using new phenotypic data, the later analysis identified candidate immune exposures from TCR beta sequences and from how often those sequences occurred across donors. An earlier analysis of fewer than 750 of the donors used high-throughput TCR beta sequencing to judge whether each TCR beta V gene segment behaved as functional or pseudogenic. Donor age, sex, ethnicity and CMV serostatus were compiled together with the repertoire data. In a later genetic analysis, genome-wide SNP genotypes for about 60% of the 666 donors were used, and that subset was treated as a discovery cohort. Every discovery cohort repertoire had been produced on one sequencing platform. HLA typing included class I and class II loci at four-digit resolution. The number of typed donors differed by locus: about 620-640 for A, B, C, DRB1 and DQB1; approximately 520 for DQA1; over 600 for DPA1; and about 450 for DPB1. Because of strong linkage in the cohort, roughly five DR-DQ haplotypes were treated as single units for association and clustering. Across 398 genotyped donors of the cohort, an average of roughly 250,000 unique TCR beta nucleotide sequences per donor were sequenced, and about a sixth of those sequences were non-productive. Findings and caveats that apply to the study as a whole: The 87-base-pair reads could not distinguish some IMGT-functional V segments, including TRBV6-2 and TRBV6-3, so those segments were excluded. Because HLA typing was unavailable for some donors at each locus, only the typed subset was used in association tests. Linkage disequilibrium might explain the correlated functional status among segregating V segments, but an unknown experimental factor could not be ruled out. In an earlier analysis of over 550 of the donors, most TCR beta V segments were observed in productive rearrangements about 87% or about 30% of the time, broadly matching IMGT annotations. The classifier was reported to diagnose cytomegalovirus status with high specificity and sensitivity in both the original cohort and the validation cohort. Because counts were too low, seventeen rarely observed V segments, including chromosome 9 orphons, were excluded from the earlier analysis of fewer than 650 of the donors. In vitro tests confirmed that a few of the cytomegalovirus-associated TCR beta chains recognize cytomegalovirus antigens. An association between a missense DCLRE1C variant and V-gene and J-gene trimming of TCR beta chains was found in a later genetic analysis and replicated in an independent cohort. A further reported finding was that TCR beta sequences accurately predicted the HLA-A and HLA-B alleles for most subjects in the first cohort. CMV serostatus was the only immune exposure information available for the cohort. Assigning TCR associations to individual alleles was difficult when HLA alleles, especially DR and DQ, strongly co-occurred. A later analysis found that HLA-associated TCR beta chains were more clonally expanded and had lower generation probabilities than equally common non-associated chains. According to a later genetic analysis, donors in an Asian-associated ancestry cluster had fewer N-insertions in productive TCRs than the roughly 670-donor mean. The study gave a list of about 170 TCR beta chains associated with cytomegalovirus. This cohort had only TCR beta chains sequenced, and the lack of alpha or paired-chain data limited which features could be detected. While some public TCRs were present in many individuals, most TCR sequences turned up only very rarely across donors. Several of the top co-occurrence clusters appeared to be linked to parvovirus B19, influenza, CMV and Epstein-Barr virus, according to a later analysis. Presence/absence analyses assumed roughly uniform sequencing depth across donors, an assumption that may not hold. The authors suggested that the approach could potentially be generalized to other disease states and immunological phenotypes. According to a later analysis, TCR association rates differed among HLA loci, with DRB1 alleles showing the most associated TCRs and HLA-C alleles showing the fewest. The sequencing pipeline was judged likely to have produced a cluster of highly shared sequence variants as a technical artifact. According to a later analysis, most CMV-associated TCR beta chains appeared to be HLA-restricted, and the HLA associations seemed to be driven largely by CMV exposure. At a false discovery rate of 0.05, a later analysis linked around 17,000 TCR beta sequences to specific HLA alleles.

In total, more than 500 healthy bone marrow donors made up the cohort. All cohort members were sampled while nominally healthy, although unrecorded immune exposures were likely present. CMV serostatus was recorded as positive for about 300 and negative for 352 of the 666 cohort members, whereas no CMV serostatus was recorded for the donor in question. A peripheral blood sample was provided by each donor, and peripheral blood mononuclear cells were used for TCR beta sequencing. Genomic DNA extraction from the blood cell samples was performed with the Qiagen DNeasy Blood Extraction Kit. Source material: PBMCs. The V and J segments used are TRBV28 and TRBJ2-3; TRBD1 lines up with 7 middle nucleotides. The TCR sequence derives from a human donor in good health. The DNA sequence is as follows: TGTGCCAGCAGTTCCCCACAGGGGACGGTTACAGATACGCAGTATTTT. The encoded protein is CASSSPQGTVTDTQYF.